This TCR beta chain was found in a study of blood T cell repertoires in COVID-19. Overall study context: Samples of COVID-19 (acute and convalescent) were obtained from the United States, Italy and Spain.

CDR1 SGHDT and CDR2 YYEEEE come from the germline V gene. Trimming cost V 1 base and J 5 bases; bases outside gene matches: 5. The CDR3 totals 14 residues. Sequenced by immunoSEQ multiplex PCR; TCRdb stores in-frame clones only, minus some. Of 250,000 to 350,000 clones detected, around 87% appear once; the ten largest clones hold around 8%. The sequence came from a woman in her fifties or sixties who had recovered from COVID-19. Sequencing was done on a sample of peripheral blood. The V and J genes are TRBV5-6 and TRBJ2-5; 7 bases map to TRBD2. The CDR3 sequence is CASSLSTSPETQYF. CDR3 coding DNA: TGTGCCAGCAGCTTGTCGACTAGCCCGGAGACCCAGTACTTC.